This T cell receptor (beta chain) was captured by sequencing in a study of blood T cells in healthy people across ages. Donation came from healthy Caucasian individuals in Russia who were aged about 6 to 90. The study, taken as a whole, reports: Conclusively comparing naive with antigen-experienced cells was impossible with unsorted PBMCs. Estimated diversity, derived from one million T cells, was regarded as an underestimate.

In this sample, this clonotype turned up many times. Its target is not known. The authors ran a second PCR of 7 to 11 cycles using a sample-barcoded 5' primer and a J-beta primer mix. Each cDNA molecule received a tag from a template-switch adaptor that had 12 random nucleotides. TCRdb used MiXCR to reprocess the 5' RACE reads, holding one entry per CDR3 protein. The repertoire holds hundreds of thousands of distinct CDR3 sequences, 25% to 30% seen once, with over 25% in the top ten. V was shortened by 3 bases and J by 1 base, with 9 bases between the two germline ends. This CDR3 contains 14 residues. Germline loops: CDR1 SGHVS, CDR2 FQNEAQ.

This TCR came from a woman aged 70-85 years in good health. The gene calls are TRBV7-8 and TRBJ2-5; D possibly matches TRBD1 or TRBD2 (5 bases each). Sequenced input: blood. CDR3 DNA: TGTGCCAGCAGCTTTTCAGGGACCCAAGAGACCCAGTACTTC. It translates to CASSFSGTQETQYF.